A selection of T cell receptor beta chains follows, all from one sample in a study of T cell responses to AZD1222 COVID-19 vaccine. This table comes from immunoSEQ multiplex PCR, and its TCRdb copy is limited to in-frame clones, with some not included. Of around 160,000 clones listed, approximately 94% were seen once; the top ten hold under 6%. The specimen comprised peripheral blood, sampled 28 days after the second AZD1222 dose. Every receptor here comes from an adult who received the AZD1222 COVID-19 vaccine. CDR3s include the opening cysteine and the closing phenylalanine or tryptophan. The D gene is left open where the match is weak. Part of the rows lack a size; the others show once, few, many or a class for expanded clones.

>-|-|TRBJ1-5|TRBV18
TGTGCCAGCTCACCAGGGGGGTATTCAAGCAATCAGCCCCAGCATTTT
CASSPGGYSSNQPQHF
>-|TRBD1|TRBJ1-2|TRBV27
TGTGCCAGCAGTTCGGGACAGGGGGCCCCGGGAAACTATGGCTACACCTTC
CASSSGQGAPGNYGYTF
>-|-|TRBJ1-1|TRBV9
TGTGCCAGCAGCGACCACCTCAAAGGGGGAAACACTGAAGCTTTCTTT
CASSDHLKGGNTEAFF
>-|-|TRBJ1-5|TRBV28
TGTGCCAGCACCTTAGGAGGGTGGGAAAGCAATCAGCCCCAGCATTTT
CASTLGGWESNQPQHF
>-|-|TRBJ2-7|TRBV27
TGTGCCAGCAGTTTAACAGGGTCCTACGAGCAGTACTTC
CASSLTGSYEQYF
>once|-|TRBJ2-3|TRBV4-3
TGCGCCAGCAGCCAAGGGGCGGCGAGGGAAAGCACAGATACGCAGTATTTT
CASSQGAARESTDTQYF
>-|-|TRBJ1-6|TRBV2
TGTGCCAGCAGTAGTACAGGTACCGGCTCACCCCTCCACTTT
CASSSTGTGSPLHF
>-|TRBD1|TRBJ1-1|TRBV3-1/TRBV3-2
TGTGCCAGCAGCCTCGGGACAGGGTGGGAAGCTTTCTTT
CASSLGTGWEAFF
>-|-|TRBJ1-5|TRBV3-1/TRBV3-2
TGTGCCAGCAGCCAAGGGGTGGGTCAGCCCCAGCATTTT
CASSQGVGQPQHF
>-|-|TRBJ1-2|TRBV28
TGTGCCTCCGGCGCGTGGGGTGGCTACACCTTC
CASGAWGGYTF
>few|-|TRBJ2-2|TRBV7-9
TGTGCCAGCAGCTCCTTAGGGGGAGGGCCCCCCGGGGAGCTGTTTTTT
CASSSLGGGPPGELFF
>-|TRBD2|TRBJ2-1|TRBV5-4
TGTGCCACCTATAGCGGGAGGGCCAGCTACAATGAGCAGTTCTTC
CATYSGRASYNEQFF
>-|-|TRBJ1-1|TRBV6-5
TGTGCCAGCAGTTACGAGCGGAAAAACACTGAAGCTTTCTTT
CASSYERKNTEAFF
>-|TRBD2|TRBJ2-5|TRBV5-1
TGCGCCAGCAGCGGCGTGGGGAGCGGGAATCAAGAGACCCAGTACTTC
CASSGVGSGNQETQYF
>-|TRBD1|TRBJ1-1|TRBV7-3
TGTGCCAGCAGCCCACAGGGGGGTACTGAAGCTTTCTTT
CASSPQGGTEAFF
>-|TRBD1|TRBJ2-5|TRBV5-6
TGTGCCAGCACCGCGGGTATCGGTACAGGGGGAAGGGAGACCCAGTACTTC
CASTAGIGTGGRETQYF